The TCR beta chain under discussion was sequenced for a study of shared clonotypes between healthy human individuals. The wider study: The people who gave samples were a couple of women and a few men aged 18 to 49. General observations from the study: Memory subsets had estimated richness that was generally smaller than that of naive subsets. An expected dependence of interdonor clonotype sharing on sequencing depth was noted.

CDR1 SNHLY and CDR2 FYNNEI come from the germline V gene. V lost 5 bases and J 3 bases, leaving 20 bases between the germline ends. The CDR3 has 16 residues. Concerning this clone itself: What it binds is not known.

Genomic DNA belonging to each subset was distributed in equal measure over several immunoSEQ plates. TCRdb keeps only in-frame clones here, not all; method: immunoSEQ multiplex PCR. The repertoire holds about 2.2 million clones, with about 93% as singletons. The naive CD8 subset, CD45RO-negative cells positively selected for CCR7, excluded terminally differentiated effector memory CD45RA+ cells. The receptor was isolated from a man between 18 and 35 years old in good health. Some clones in this sample may be carry-over from other donors' samples. Sequenced material: naive CD8+ T cells from PBMCs. The chain has TRBV2 and TRBJ2-7; D might be TRBD2 (6 bases). For the CDR3, the DNA is TGTGCCAGCAGTTCAGAACGGGGGAAACCCTTCTACGAGCAGTACTTC. Translation gives CASSSERGKPFYEQYF.